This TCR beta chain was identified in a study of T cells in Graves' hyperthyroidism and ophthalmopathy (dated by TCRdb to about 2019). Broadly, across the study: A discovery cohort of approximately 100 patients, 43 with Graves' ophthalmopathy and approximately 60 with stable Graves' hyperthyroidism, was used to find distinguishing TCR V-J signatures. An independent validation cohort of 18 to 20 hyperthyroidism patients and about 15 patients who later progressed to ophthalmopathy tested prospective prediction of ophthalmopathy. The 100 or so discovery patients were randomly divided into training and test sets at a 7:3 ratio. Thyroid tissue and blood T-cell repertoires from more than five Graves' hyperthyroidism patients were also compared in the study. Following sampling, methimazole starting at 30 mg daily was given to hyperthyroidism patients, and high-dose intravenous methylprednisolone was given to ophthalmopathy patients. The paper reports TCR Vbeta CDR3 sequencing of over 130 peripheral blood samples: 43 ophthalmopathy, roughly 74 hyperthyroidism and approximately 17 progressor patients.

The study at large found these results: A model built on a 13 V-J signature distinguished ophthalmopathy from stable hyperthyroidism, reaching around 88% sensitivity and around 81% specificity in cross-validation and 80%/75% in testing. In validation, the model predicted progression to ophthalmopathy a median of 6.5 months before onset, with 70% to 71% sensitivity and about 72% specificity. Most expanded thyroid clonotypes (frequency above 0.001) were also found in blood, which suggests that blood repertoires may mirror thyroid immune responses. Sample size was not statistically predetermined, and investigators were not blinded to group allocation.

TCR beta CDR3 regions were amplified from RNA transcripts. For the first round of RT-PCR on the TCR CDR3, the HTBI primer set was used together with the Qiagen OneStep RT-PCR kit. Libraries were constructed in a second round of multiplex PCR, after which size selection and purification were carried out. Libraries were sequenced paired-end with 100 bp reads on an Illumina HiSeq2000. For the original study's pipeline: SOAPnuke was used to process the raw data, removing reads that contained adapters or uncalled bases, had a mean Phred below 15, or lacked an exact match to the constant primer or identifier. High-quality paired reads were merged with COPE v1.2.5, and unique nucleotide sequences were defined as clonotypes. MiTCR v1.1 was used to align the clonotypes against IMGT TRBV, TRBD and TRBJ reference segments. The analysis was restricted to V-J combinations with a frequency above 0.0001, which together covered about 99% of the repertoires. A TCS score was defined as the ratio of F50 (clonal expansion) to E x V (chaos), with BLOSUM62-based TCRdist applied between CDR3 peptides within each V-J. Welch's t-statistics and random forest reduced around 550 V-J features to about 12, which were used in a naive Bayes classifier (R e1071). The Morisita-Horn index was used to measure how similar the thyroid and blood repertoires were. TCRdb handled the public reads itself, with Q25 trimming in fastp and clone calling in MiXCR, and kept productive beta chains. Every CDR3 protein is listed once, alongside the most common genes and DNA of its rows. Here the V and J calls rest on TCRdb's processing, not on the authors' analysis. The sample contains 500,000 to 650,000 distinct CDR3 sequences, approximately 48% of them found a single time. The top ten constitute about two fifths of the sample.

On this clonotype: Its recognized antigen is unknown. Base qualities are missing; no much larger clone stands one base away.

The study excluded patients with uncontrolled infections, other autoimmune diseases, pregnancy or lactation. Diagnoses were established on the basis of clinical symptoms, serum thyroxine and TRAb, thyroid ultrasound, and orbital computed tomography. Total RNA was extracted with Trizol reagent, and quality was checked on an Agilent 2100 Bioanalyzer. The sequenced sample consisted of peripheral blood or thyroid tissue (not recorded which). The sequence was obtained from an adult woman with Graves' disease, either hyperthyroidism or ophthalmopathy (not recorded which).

The encoded CDR3 is CASSVMGGNQPQHF. The DNA reads TGTGCCAGCAGTGTGATGGGGGGCAATCAGCCCCAGCATTTT. This chain is built from TRBV2 and TRBJ1-5; the D region possibly corresponds to TRBD1 (5 bases align). Via the germline V gene, CDR1 is SNHLY and CDR2 FYNNEI. V is shortened by 4 bases, J by 2 bases, and the region joining them spans 9 bases. From the cysteine through the phenylalanine, the CDR3 covers 14 amino acids. CDR3 DNA only is kept here, 42 bases in frame from base 1.